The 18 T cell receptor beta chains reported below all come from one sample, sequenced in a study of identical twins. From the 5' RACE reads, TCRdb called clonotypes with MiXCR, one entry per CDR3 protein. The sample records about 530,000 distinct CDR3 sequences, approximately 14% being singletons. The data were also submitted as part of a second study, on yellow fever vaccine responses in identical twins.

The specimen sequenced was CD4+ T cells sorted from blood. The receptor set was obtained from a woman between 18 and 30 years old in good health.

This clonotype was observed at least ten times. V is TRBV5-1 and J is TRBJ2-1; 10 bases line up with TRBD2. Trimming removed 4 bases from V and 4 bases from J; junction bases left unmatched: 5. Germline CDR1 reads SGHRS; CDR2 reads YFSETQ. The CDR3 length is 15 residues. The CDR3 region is CASSQAGGPYNEQFF. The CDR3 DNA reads TGCGCCAGCAGCCAAGCGGGGGGGCCGTACAATGAGCAGTTCTTC. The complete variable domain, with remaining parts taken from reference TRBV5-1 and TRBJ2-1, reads KAGVTQTPRYLIKTRGQQVTLSCSPISGHRSVSWYQQTPGQGLQFLFEYFSETQRNKGNFPGRFSGRQFSNSRSEMNVSTLELGDSALYLCASSQAGGPYNEQFFGPGTRLTVL.

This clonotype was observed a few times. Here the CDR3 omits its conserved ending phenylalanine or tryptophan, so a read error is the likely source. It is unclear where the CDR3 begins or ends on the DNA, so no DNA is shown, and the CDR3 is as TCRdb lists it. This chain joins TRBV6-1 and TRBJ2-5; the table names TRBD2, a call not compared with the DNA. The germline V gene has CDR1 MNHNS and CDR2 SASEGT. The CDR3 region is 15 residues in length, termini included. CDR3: CASSAETSGGPKPLV.

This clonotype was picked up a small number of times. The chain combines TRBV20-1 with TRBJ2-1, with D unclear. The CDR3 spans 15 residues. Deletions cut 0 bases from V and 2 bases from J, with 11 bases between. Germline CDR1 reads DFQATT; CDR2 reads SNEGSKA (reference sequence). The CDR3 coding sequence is TGCAGTGCTAGAGAGGGCGGTCCTACCTACAATGAGCAGTTCTTC. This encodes CSAREGGPTYNEQFF.

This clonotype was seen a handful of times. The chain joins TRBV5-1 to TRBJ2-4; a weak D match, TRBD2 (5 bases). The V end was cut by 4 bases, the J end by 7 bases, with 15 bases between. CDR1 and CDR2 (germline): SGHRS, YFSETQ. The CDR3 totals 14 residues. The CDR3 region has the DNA TGCGCCAGCAGCCAAGCAGGACTCTCGAACATTCAGTACTTC. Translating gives CASSQAGLSNIQYF.

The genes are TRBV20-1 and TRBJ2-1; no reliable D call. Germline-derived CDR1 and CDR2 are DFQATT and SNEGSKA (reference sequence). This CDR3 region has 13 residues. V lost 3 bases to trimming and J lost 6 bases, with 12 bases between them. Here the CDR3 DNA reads TGCAGTGCTAGGGGGTGGGATCCCAATGAGCAGTTCTTC. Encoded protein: CSARGWDPNEQFF.

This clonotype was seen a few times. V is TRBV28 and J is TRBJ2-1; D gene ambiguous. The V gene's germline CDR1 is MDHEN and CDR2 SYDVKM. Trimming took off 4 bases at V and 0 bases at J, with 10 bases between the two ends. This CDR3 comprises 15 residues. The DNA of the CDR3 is TGTGCCAGCAGTTACCGGGTGAGCTCCTACAATGAGCAGTTCTTC. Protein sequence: CASSYRVSSYNEQFF.

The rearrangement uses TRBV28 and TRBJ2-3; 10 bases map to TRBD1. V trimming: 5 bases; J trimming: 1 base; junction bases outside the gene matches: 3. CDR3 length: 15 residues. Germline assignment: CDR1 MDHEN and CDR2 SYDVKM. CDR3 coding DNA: TGTGCCAGCAGTATTGGACAGGGGGGCACAGATACGCAGTATTTT. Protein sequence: CASSIGQGGTDTQYF.

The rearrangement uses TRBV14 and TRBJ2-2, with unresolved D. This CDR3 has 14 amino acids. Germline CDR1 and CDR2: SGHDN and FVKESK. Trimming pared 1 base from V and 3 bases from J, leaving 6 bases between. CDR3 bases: TGTGCCAGCAGCCAAGTTTGGTACACCGGGGAGCTGTTTTTT. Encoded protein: CASSQVWYTGELFF.

CDR3: CASSSSSGLASYNEQFF. The CDR3 DNA is TGTGCCAGCAGTTCCTCTTCGGGACTAGCGTCATACAATGAGCAGTTCTTC. V usage is TRBV27 and J usage is TRBJ2-1, with 10 bases fitting TRBD2. J lost 4 bases, V lost 4 bases, and 10 bases had no gene match. From germline, CDR1 is MNHEY and CDR2 SMNVEV (reference sequence). CDR3 length equals 17 residues.

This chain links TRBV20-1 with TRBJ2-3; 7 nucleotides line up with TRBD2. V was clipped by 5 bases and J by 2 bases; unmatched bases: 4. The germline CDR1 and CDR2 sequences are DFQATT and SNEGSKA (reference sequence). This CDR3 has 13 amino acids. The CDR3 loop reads CSARGGYTDTQYF. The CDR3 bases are TGCAGTGCTCGCGGGGGTTACACAGATACGCAGTATTTT.

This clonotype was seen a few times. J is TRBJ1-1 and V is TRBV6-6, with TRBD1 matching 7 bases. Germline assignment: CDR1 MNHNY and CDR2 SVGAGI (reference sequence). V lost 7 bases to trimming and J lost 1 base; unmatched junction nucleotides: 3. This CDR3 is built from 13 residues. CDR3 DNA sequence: TGTGCCAGCACGAGGGGGCCGAACACTGAAGCTTTCTTT. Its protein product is CASTRGPNTEAFF.

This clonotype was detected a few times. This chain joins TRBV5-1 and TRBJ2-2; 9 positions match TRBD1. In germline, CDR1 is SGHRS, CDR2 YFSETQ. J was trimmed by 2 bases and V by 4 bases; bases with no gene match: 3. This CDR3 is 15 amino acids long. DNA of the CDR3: TGCGCCAGCAGCGAGGGACAGGGAAACACCGGGGAGCTGTTTTTT. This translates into CASSEGQGNTGELFF. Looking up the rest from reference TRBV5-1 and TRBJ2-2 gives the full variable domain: KAGVTQTPRYLIKTRGQQVTLSCSPISGHRSVSWYQQTPGQGLQFLFEYFSETQRNKGNFPGRFSGRQFSNSRSEMNVSTLELGDSALYLCASSEGQGNTGELFFGEGSRLTVL.

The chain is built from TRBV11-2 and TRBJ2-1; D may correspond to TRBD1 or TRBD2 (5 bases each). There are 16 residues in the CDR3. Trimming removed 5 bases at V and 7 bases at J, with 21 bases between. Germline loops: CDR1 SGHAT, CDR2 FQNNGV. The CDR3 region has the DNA TGTGCCAGCAGCCCCAACCCATGGGGGATGCAAAATGAGCAGTTCTTC. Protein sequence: CASSPNPWGMQNEQFF.

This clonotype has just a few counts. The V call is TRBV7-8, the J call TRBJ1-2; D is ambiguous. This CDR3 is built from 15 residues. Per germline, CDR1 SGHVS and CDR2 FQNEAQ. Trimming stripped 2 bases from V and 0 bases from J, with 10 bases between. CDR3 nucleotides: TGTGCCAGCAGCTTATCAAAAGCAGCTAACTATGGCTACACCTTC. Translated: CASSLSKAANYGYTF.

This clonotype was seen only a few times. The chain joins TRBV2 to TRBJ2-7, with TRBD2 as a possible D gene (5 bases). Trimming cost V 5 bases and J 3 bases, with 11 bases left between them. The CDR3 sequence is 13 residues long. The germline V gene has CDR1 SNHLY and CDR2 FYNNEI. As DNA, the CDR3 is TGTGCCAGCAGTATAGAAACTAGCTACGAGCAGTACTTC. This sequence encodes CASSIETSYEQYF.

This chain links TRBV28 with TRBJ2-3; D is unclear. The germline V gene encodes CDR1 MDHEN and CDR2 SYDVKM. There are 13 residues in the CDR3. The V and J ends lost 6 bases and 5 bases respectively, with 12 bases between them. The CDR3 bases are TGTGCCAGCAGCTTTCCTCCGGGAGATACGCAGTATTTT. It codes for CASSFPPGDTQYF.

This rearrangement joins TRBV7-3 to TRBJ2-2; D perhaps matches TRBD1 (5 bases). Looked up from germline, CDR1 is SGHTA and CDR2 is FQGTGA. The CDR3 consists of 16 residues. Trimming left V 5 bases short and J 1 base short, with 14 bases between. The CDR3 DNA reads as TGTGCCAGCAGCCTTAGACAGATTGAGAACACCGGGGAGCTGTTTTTT. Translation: CASSLRQIENTGELFF.

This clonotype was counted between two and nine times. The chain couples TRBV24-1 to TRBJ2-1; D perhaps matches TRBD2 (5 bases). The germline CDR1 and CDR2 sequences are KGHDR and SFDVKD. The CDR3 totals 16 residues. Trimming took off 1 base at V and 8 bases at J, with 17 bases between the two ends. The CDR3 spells CATSDLGTTRTDEQFF. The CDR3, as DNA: TGTGCCACCAGTGATTTAGGCACCACTAGGACCGATGAGCAGTTCTTC.